Given below is one T cell receptor (beta chain) in context. Sequenced by immunoSEQ multiplex PCR; TCRdb stores in-frame clones only, minus some. The profile shows 150,000 or so clones, 92% of them singletons. The sample originates from a study of control samples from healthy donors and cancer patients. The CDR3 totals 15 residues. The J segment lost 4 bases and the V segment lost 0 bases, leaving 2 bases of the junction unmatched. The germline gives CDR1 MGHRA, CDR2 YSYEKL. Sequenced: blood. The chain couples TRBV4-1 to TRBJ2-7; 11 nucleotides align to TRBD2. The receptor was isolated from a woman aged 50 to 60 in good health. CDR3 coding DNA: TGCGCCAGCAGCCAAGATACTAGCGGGAGTTACGAGCAGTACTTC. Its protein product is CASSQDTSGSYEQYF.